A selection of T cell receptor beta chains follows, all from one sample in a study of blood T cell repertoires in COVID-19. Assay: immunoSEQ multiplex PCR; the TCRdb copy retains only in-frame clones and omits some. The sample comprises 77,000 or so clones, approximately 83% of which are singletons, and approximately 7% rests with the top ten. The specimen was peripheral blood. All receptors come from a man aged 30 to 45 with COVID-19, enrolled during active disease. The CDR3 runs from the conserved cysteine through the conserved F or W. The order of the fields is V gene, D gene, clone size, J gene, CDR3 protein, CDR3 DNA. A D gene is named only where the DNA matches it firmly. Size is stated for part of the rows, as once, few or many counts, or as a class when the clone is expanded.

>TRBV19|NA|NA|TRBJ1-6
CASSTDSVNSPLHF
TGTGCCAGTAGTACGGACAGCGTTAATTCACCCCTCCACTTT
>TRBV19|NA|NA|TRBJ1-1
CASTAGGSNTEAFF
TGTGCCAGTACCGCCGGGGGGTCGAACACTGAAGCTTTCTTT
>TRBV10-3|NA|NA|TRBJ1-4
CAISESGHSGKKLFF
TGTGCCATCAGTGAATCGGGACACTCCGGTAAAAAACTGTTTTTT
>TRBV6-2/TRBV6-3|NA|NA|TRBJ2-3
CASSFLLAAPTDTQYF
TGTGCCAGCAGTTTCTTACTAGCAGCTCCCACAGATACGCAGTATTTT
>TRBV6-4|TRBD2|NA|TRBJ2-1
CASSRTSESYEQFF
TGTGCCAGCAGCCGGACTAGTGAGAGCTATGAGCAGTTCTTC
>TRBV28|NA|NA|TRBJ1-2
CASSSSGPGGYTF
TGTGCCAGCAGTTCCTCTGGACCGGGAGGCTACACCTTC
>TRBV10-1|TRBD1|NA|TRBJ1-2
CASSPDRGAGYTF
TGCGCCAGCAGTCCAGACAGGGGGGCTGGCTACACCTTC
>TRBV7-2|NA|NA|TRBJ1-1
CASSADTEAFF
TGTGCCAGCAGCGCAGATACTGAAGCTTTCTTT
>TRBV4-1|NA|once|TRBJ1-2
CASSPGEGGYGYTF
TGCGCCAGCAGCCCGGGGGAGGGGGGCTATGGCTACACCTTC
>TRBV5-4|NA|few|TRBJ1-4
CASSPATNEKLFF
TGTGCCAGCAGCCCTGCAACTAATGAAAAACTGTTTTTT
>TRBV9|TRBD2|NA|TRBJ2-2
CASSLRQGLGARTGELFF
TGTGCCAGCAGCCTCCGGCAGGGACTAGGCGCCCGGACCGGGGAGCTGTTTTTT
>TRBV5-1|NA|NA|TRBJ2-7
CASSTDGQSYEQYF
TGCGCCAGCAGCACCGACGGACAATCCTACGAGCAGTACTTC
>TRBV7-9|TRBD1|few|TRBJ1-2
CASSLGGQGSLRYGYTF
TGTGCCAGCAGCTTAGGGGGACAGGGGTCCCTACGCTATGGCTACACCTTC
>TRBV7-2|NA|NA|TRBJ1-2
CASSPRGGRDGYTF
TGTGCCAGCAGCCCCCGGGGAGGGCGGGACGGCTACACCTTC
>TRBV28|TRBD1|NA|TRBJ1-6
CASSHRDRDVSCDSPLHF
TGTGCCAGCAGTCATCGGGACAGGGATGTTTCATGTGATTCACCCCTCCACTTT
>TRBV6-5|NA|NA|TRBJ1-5
CASSFRQGHNQPQHF
TGTGCCAGCAGTTTCAGGCAGGGCCACAATCAGCCCCAGCATTTT
>TRBV4-1|NA|few|TRBJ2-7
CASSFRTIPHEQYF
TGCGCCAGCAGCTTTAGGACTATCCCCCACGAGCAGTACTTC
>TRBV6-4|TRBD1|NA|TRBJ2-1
CASSLQGAVDEQFF
TGTGCCAGCAGCCTACAGGGGGCGGTGGATGAGCAGTTCTTC
>TRBV27|NA|NA|TRBJ1-6
CASSLGSPLHF
TGTGCCAGCAGTTTGGGCTCACCCCTCCACTTT
>TRBV2|NA|NA|TRBJ2-5
CASRDRSGQETQYF
TGTGCCAGCAGAGATCGGAGCGGCCAAGAGACCCAGTACTTC
>TRBV5-8|NA|NA|TRBJ2-1
CASSYNRRDINRYNEQFF
TGTGCCAGCAGTTACAATCGCCGGGACATCAACCGCTACAATGAGCAGTTCTTC
>TRBV4-1|TRBD1|NA|TRBJ1-5
CASSSSWEGGARQPQHF
TGCGCCAGCAGCTCGTCCTGGGAAGGGGGCGCAAGACAGCCCCAGCATTTT
>TRBV7-9|NA|NA|TRBJ1-5
CASSLRAGSNQPQHF
TGTGCCAGCAGCTTACGAGCCGGTAGCAATCAGCCCCAGCATTTT
>TRBV9|TRBD2|NA|TRBJ2-6
CASSVAAGGPSSGANVLTF
TGTGCCAGCAGCGTAGCTGCGGGGGGGCCCAGCTCTGGGGCCAACGTCCTGACTTTC
>TRBV6-4|TRBD1|NA|TRBJ2-1
CASSDLPQGAYNEQFF
TGTGCCAGCAGTGACCTTCCACAGGGGGCTTACAATGAGCAGTTCTTC
>TRBV19|TRBD1|NA|TRBJ2-1
CASSSLGRGLEDSSYNEQFF
TGTGCCAGTAGTAGCTTGGGCAGGGGGCTTGAGGACAGCTCCTACAATGAGCAGTTCTTC
>TRBV18|NA|NA|TRBJ2-7
CASSPTPGDYEQYF
TGTGCCAGCTCACCAACGCCAGGGGACTACGAGCAGTACTTC
>TRBV30|TRBD2|once|TRBJ2-1
CAWSSGTSHEQFF
TGTGCCTGGAGTTCCGGGACTAGCCATGAGCAGTTCTTC
>TRBV19|NA|NA|TRBJ1-1
CASNPGIKNTEAFF
TGTGCCAGTAACCCAGGCATCAAGAACACTGAAGCTTTCTTT
>TRBV27|NA|NA|TRBJ1-6
CASSSAVSYNSPLHF
TGTGCCAGCAGTTCGGCGGTCTCCTATAATTCACCCCTCCACTTT
>TRBV9|TRBD2|NA|TRBJ2-2
CASSVGRESSERELFF
TGTGCCAGCAGCGTAGGGCGGGAGTCCTCCGAGCGGGAGCTGTTTTTT
>TRBV6-6|TRBD1|NA|TRBJ2-1
CASSRRVWDRGVGNEQFF
TGTGCCAGCAGTCGACGGGTCTGGGACAGGGGAGTGGGGAATGAGCAGTTCTTC
>TRBV29-1|NA|NA|TRBJ1-4
CSVAGGVNEKLFF
TGCAGCGTTGCTGGCGGGGTTAACGAAAAACTGTTTTTT
>TRBV2|TRBD1|few|TRBJ1-5
CASKAGQAGQPQHF
TGTGCCAGCAAGGCGGGACAGGCGGGTCAGCCCCAGCATTTT
>TRBV18|TRBD2|NA|TRBJ2-7
CASSPPGLASYEQYF
TGTGCCAGCTCACCACCGGGACTAGCGAGTTACGAGCAGTACTTC
>TRBV19|TRBD1|NA|TRBJ1-5
CASSMEGKGASQPQHF
TGTGCCAGTAGTATGGAGGGGAAGGGGGCGTCTCAGCCCCAGCATTTT
>TRBV7-3|NA|NA|TRBJ2-7
CASSLGRGRGTDEQYF
TGTGCCAGCAGCTTAGGGCGTGGGCGGGGAACCGACGAGCAGTACTTC
>TRBV18|TRBD1|NA|TRBJ2-7
CASSGIGTGRYEQYF
TGTGCCAGCTCAGGTATAGGGACAGGGAGGTACGAGCAGTACTTC
>TRBV5-5|NA|NA|TRBJ1-1
CASSPWVGEAFF
TGTGCCAGCAGCCCGTGGGTGGGCGAAGCTTTCTTT
>TRBV6-6|NA|NA|TRBJ2-6
CASSYGGGGANVLTF
TGTGCCAGCAGTTACGGGGGAGGTGGGGCCAACGTCCTGACTTTC
>TRBV7-3|NA|few|TRBJ1-1
CASSIPGNTEAFF
TGTGCCAGCTCCATCCCAGGGAACACTGAAGCTTTCTTT
>TRBV4-1|NA|NA|TRBJ1-2
CASGERVDYGYTF
TGCGCCAGCGGAGAACGAGTGGACTATGGCTACACCTTC